This TCR beta chain was captured by sequencing in a study of cytomegalovirus exposure and HLA in healthy donors. The study's findings and limits: The study recorded 160 or so TCR beta chains that were cytomegalovirus-associated. In vitro testing confirmed a few CMV-associated chains as specific for CMV antigens.

CDR1 and CDR2 from the germline V gene are MNHEY and SMNVEV (reference sequence). The CDR3 contains 14 residues. Trimming at V came to 1 base and at J to 8 bases, leaving 2 bases not matched to a gene. The primer mix had 60 Vbeta and 13 Jbeta primers. TCRdb keeps only in-frame clones here, not all; method: immunoSEQ multiplex PCR. The sample yields roughly 73,000 clones, of which the top ten take up 7.5%. About this clone itself: Its antigen remains unidentified.

The receptor was derived from a female donor in good health and CMV-seropositive. Sequencing input: PBMCs. V is TRBV27 and J is TRBJ2-2; 9 bases map to TRBD1. The CDR3 loop is CASSLWDRVGELFF. CDR3 nucleotides: TGTGCCAGCAGTTTATGGGACAGGGTTGGGGAGCTGTTTTTT.